This entry lists 29 T cell receptor beta chains sequenced from one sample in a study of T-cell reconstitution after alpha-beta-depleted transplantation in children. It was with unique molecular identifiers that the TCRbeta library was prepared. A single record per CDR3 protein comes from TCRdb applying MiXCR to the PCR reads. This sample has 490,000 or so distinct CDR3 sequences, with approximately 12% found just once. The input for sequencing was PBMCs from the stem cell graft donor, taken from the stem cell graft. These receptors originate from a human donor who donated a stem cell graft to a child with combined immunodeficiency.

This clonotype has just a few counts. The chain is built from TRBV19 and TRBJ2-1; D perhaps matches TRBD1 (5 bases). Germline V gives CDR1 LNHDA, CDR2 SQIVND (reference sequence). V was pared by 3 bases and J by 8 bases, with 11 bases between. CDR3 length: 13 residues. CDR3 DNA: TGTGCCAGTAGTATTAGAAGGGGCGATGAGCAGTTCTTC. Translated: CASSIRRGDEQFF.

The CDR3 region has the DNA TGTGCCACCAGCAGATTGGGGGAGACCCAGTACTTC. The encoded protein is CATSRLGETQYF. This rearrangement joins TRBV15 to TRBJ2-5; D call uncertain. The germline gives CDR1 LNHNV, CDR2 YYDKDF (reference sequence). Trimming stripped 2 bases from V and 5 bases from J, with 6 bases between. CDR3 length equals 12 residues.

This clonotype was detected a few times. V is TRBV10-3 and J is TRBJ1-2; TRBD1 aligns across 7 bases. CDR3 size: 14 residues. Germline loops: CDR1 ENHRY, CDR2 SYGVKD. V shed 4 bases and J 0 bases; nucleotides not matched to a gene: 2. The CDR3 region is CAISATGANYGYTF. The CDR3 nucleotides read TGTGCCATCAGTGCTACAGGGGCTAACTATGGCTACACCTTC.

This clonotype was observed a few times. The chain links TRBV27 to TRBJ1-5; D is undetermined. The germline CDR1 and CDR2 sequences are MNHEY and SMNVEV (reference sequence). V lost 5 bases to trimming and J lost 2 bases, with 10 bases between them. The CDR3 has 14 amino acids. CDR3 sequence reads: CASSPLRGNQPQHF. In nucleotides, the CDR3 is TGTGCCAGCAGTCCACTTAGAGGCAATCAGCCCCAGCATTTT.

The chain is built from TRBV7-2 and TRBJ2-5, with 11 positions matching TRBD1. Germline trimming cut 2 bases from V and 13 bases from J; bases unmatched to any gene: 6. The CDR3 is made up of 13 amino acids. In germline, CDR1 is SGHTA, CDR2 FQGNSA. The CDR3: CASSLPDRGRMYF. The CDR3 nucleotides are TGTGCCAGCAGCTTACCGGACAGGGGGCGGATGTACTTC.

This clonotype occurred a few times. This chain uses TRBV3-1 with TRBJ1-6; tentatively, D is TRBD1 (5 bases). The CDR3 has 14 amino acids. The V end lost 4 bases, the J end lost 7 bases, and 11 bases lay between the germline ends. Germline-derived CDR1 and CDR2 are LGHDT and YNNKEL (reference sequence). CDR3 coding DNA: TGTGCCAGCAGCCGAAGGGACGGCAATTCACCCCTCCACTTT. Translated, it gives CASSRRDGNSPLHF.

This clonotype was counted a few times. The chain joins TRBV9 to TRBJ2-3, with D unresolved. The V end was cut by 0 bases, the J end by 6 bases, with 11 bases between. The CDR3 totals 14 residues. CDR1 SGDLS and CDR2 YYNGEE come from the germline V gene. The CDR3 sequence: CASSVDRVGDTQYF. CDR3 bases: TGTGCCAGCAGCGTAGATAGGGTGGGCGATACGCAGTATTTT.

This clonotype was observed a handful of times. The chain couples TRBV6-2 or TRBV6-3 to TRBJ2-5, with TRBD2 identical over 13 bases. This CDR3 is built from 16 residues. Losses at the gene ends were 4 bases for V and 5 bases for J; bases not matched to a gene: 7. Germline values: CDR1 MNHEY, CDR2 SVGEGT. The CDR3 DNA follows: TGTGCCAGCAGTTCGGGACTAGCGGGATACGGGGAGACCCAGTACTTC. Protein: CASSSGLAGYGETQYF.

This clonotype was counted at least ten times. The chain couples TRBV21-1 to TRBJ2-3; no DNA check was done on the table's D call, TRBD1. TRBV21-1 is termed a pseudogene. CDR3 length equals 13 residues. CDR3 nucleotide sequence: TGTGCCAGCAGCAAAGATCAGGGAAAAGGGCAGTATTTT. Its protein is CASSKDQGKGQYF.

A few counts support this clonotype. The chain is built from TRBV18 and TRBJ2-2, with 7 bases that match TRBD2. The length of the CDR3 is 15 residues. Germline lookup yields CDR1 KGHSH and CDR2 LQKENI. J was trimmed by 3 bases and V by 1 base; bases with no gene match: 2. The CDR3 region is CASSPLAGDTGELFF. In DNA, the CDR3 is TGTGCCAGCTCACCACTCGCGGGAGACACCGGGGAGCTGTTTTTT.

This clonotype was counted only a few times. In DNA form, the CDR3 reads TGTGCCAGCAGTTTATCGGGTTTGGGCGGCACTCTAGGGGATACGCAGTATTTT. Translating gives CASSLSGLGGTLGDTQYF. The chain has TRBV27 and TRBJ2-3; D is undetermined. The CDR3 spans 18 residues. Trimming removed 0 bases from V and 6 bases from J, with 22 bases in between. CDR1 is MNHEY, CDR2 SMNVEV, per germline (reference sequence).

The CDR3 nucleotides are TGTGCCAGCAGCTCCGGCCAGGGAGGTTACACCGGGGAGCTGTTTTTT. It encodes CASSSGQGGYTGELFF. The V and J genes are TRBV11-2 and TRBJ2-2; a possible D gene is TRBD2 (6 bases). Germline values: CDR1 SGHAT, CDR2 FQNNGV. V was cut by 4 bases and J by 3 bases, with 15 bases left in between. The CDR3 has 16 amino acids.

The chain couples TRBV21-1 to TRBJ1-2. TRBV21-1 corresponds to a pseudogene. CDR3 size: 14 residues. This CDR3 reads CASSHTRGGCGYTF. The CDR3 DNA is TGTGCCAGCAGCCACACCCGCGGCGGTTGTGGCTACACCTTC.

The genes are TRBV4-3 and TRBJ2-7; D is possibly TRBD1 (6 bases). CDR3 length: 15 amino acids. The V gene lost 1 base and the J gene lost 1 base, with 11 bases spanning the gap. Germline CDR1 reads LGHNA; CDR2 reads YSLEER. The CDR3 sequence: CASSQGTGKSYEQYF. For the CDR3, the DNA is TGCGCCAGCAGCCAAGGAACAGGGAAATCCTACGAGCAGTACTTC.

This clonotype came up many times. In DNA form, the CDR3 reads TGTGCCAGCAGCGTCACGACAGAGAGGTACGAGCAGTACTTC. Translated, it gives CASSVTTERYEQYF. The chain is built from TRBV7-9 and TRBJ2-7, with D tentatively TRBD1 (5 bases). Looked up from germline, CDR1 is SEHNR and CDR2 is FQNEAQ (reference sequence). The CDR3 sequence is 14 residues long. The germline V and J ends were trimmed by 5 bases and 4 bases, with 15 bases remaining between them.

The rearrangement uses TRBV11-1 and TRBJ2-1; TRBD2 matches at 12 bases. The CDR3 is 18 residues long. V lost 2 bases to trimming and J lost 1 base; unmatched junction nucleotides: 6. Per germline, CDR1 SGHAT and CDR2 FQDESV (reference sequence). In nucleotides, the CDR3 is TGTGCCAGCAGCTTAAGATACCTAGCGGGAGGGTCCTACAATGAGCAGTTCTTC. Translation: CASSLRYLAGGSYNEQFF.

This clonotype was counted at least ten times. CDR3 DNA: TGCAGTGCTAGGGGCGGCCCCTATAATTCACCCCTCCACTTT. Translating gives CSARGGPYNSPLHF. The chain joins TRBV20-1 to TRBJ1-6; no clear D. CDR1 is DFQATT, CDR2 SNEGSKA, per germline (reference sequence). This CDR3 contains 14 residues. The V end lost 3 bases, the J end lost 2 bases, and 8 bases lay between the germline ends.

V and J are TRBV6-5 and TRBJ2-5; the D gene is possibly TRBD2 (6 bases). The CDR3 consists of 17 residues. The germline V gene has CDR1 MNHEY and CDR2 SVGAGI. Deletions cut 0 bases from V and 2 bases from J, with 16 bases between. The CDR3 region has the DNA TGTGCCAGCAGTTACTCTCGGGACTCCCCGGGGCAAGAGACCCAGTACTTC. Translated, it gives CASSYSRDSPGQETQYF.

The gene calls are TRBV20-1 and TRBJ1-4; weak D call: TRBD1 (5 bases). V shed 3 bases and J shed 7 bases, with 12 bases lying between them. CDR1 DFQATT and CDR2 SNEGSKA come from the germline V gene (reference sequence). CDR3 length: 13 residues. The CDR3 nucleotides are TGCAGTGCTAGGAAAGGGGCTGGTGAAAAACTGTTTTTT. Residues: CSARKGAGEKLFF.

This clonotype was observed at least ten times. This chain links TRBV9 with TRBJ1-5; D is possibly TRBD1 (6 bases). This CDR3 spans 14 amino acids. V gave up 3 bases and J gave up 0 bases, with 7 bases separating them. Per germline, CDR1 SGDLS and CDR2 YYNGEE. This CDR3 is CASSAQGSNQPQHF. Written as DNA, the CDR3 is TGTGCCAGCAGCGCACAGGGTAGCAATCAGCCCCAGCATTTT. The variable domain in full, with the rest retrieved from reference TRBV9 and TRBJ1-5, is DSGVTQTPKHLITATGQRVTLRCSPRSGDLSVYWYQQSLDQGLQFLIQYYNGEERAKGNILERFSAQQFPDLHSELNLSSLELGDSALYFCASSAQGSNQPQHFGDGTRLSIL.

The table lists this clonotype with a few counts. This sequence joins TRBV11-3 and TRBJ2-5; weak D call: TRBD1 (5 bases). The CDR3 totals 12 residues. Per germline, CDR1 SGHNT and CDR2 YENEEA. V was clipped by 8 bases and J by 4 bases, with 11 bases between them. As DNA, the CDR3 is TGTGCCAGCGGAAAAAGGGGAGAGACCCAGTACTTC. Translating gives CASGKRGETQYF.

This clonotype has just a few counts. The V and J genes are TRBV12-3 or TRBV12-4 and TRBJ2-7, with D perhaps matching TRBD2 (6 bases). This CDR3 comprises 13 residues. Trimming took off 6 bases at V and 4 bases at J, with 13 bases between the two ends. Here the CDR3 reads CASSFLRGYEQYF. The CDR3, as DNA: TGTGCCAGCAGCTTCCTCCGGGGGTACGAGCAGTACTTC.

In its sample, this clonotype was seen a few times. The chain is built from TRBV25-1 and TRBJ2-2; a weak D match, TRBD2 (5 bases). Germline V lookup: CDR1 MGHDK, CDR2 SYGVNS. Trimming took 8 bases from V and 1 from J, leaving 11 bases between them. This CDR3 comprises 14 residues. The CDR3 reads CASQSAGNTGELFF. The CDR3 DNA follows: TGTGCCAGCCAAAGTGCGGGGAACACCGGGGAGCTGTTTTTT.

This clonotype was counted many times. The V call is TRBV20-1, the J call TRBJ1-2; D not certain. V was shortened by 0 bases and J by 3 bases, with 11 bases between the two germline ends. Germline CDR1 is DFQATT and CDR2 is SNEGSKA (reference sequence). This CDR3 region has 14 residues. CDR3 sequence (DNA): TGCAGTGCTAGAGATCCCCTAGGGTACTATGGCTACACCTTC. The encoded protein is CSARDPLGYYGYTF.

The chain recombines TRBV4-2 with TRBJ2-5; TRBD2 agrees at 8 bases. Germline CDR1 LGHNA, CDR2 YNFKEQ. The CDR3 length is 19 residues. Germline trimming cut 0 bases from V and 2 bases from J; bases unmatched to any gene: 14. CDR3 bases: TGTGCCAGCAGCCAAGACCGGGACCGGATCAAGCGGGGGCAAGAGACCCAGTACTTC. Amino acids: CASSQDRDRIKRGQETQYF.

The sample holds a few counts of this clonotype. The chain carries TRBV7-2 and TRBJ2-3, with D perhaps TRBD1 (5 bases). CDR3 length equals 16 residues. Germline CDR1 SGHTA, CDR2 FQGNSA. The V end was cut by 1 base, the J end by 1 base, with 12 bases between. The CDR3 DNA follows: TGTGCCAGCAGCTTAGAGGGGCTACCAGGCACAGATACGCAGTATTTT. Residues: CASSLEGLPGTDTQYF. Full variable domain (missing parts from reference TRBV7-2 and TRBJ2-3): GAGVSQSPSNKVTEKGKDVELRCDPISGHTALYWYRQSLGQGLEFLIYFQGNSAPDKSGLPSDRFSAERTGGSVSTLTIQRTQQEDSAVYLCASSLEGLPGTDTQYFGPGTRLTVL.

In this sample, this clonotype turned up a few times. V is TRBV5-1 and J is TRBJ2-7; D is ambiguous. V gave up 4 bases and J gave up 4 bases, with 15 bases separating them. Per the germline V gene, CDR1 is SGHRS and CDR2 is YFSETQ. CDR3 length equals 14 residues. CDR3 sequence reads: CASSTDLYGYEQYF. CDR3 DNA: TGCGCCAGCAGCACGGACCTGTACGGTTACGAGCAGTACTTC.

The V call is TRBV11-1, the J call TRBJ2-1; 7 nucleotides agree with TRBD2. Looked up from germline, CDR1 is SGHAT and CDR2 is FQDESV (reference sequence). This CDR3 contains 15 residues. V lost 3 bases and J lost 10; bases outside the gene matches: 12. The CDR3 sequence: CASSFDGHPGGEQFF. Here the CDR3 DNA reads TGTGCCAGCAGCTTCGATGGACACCCCGGGGGGGAGCAGTTCTTC.

In its sample, this clonotype was seen many times. The V and J genes are TRBV5-1 and TRBJ1-1, with D unresolved. This CDR3 has 16 amino acids. CDR1 and CDR2 from the germline V gene are SGHRS and YFSETQ. V lost 1 base, J lost 0 bases, and 13 bases lay in between. CDR3 in DNA: TGCGCCAGCAGCTTGTCCGGTGGATTCATGAACACTGAAGCTTTCTTT. It specifies CASSLSGGFMNTEAFF.